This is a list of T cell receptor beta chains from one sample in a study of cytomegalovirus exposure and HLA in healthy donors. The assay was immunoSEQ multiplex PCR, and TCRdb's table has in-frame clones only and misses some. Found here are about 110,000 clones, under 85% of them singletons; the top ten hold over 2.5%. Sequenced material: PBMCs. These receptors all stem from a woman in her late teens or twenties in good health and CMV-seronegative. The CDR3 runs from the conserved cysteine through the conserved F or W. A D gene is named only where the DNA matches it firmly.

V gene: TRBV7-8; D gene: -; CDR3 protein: CASSFPTGQSNTGELFF
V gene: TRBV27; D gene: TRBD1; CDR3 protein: CASRDGQGGQPQHF
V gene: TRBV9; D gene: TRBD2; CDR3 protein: CASSVAGGGEHSYEQYF
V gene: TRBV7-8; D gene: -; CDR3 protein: CASSPGGAYNEQFF
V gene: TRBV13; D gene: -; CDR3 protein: CASSPRGGDNTQYF
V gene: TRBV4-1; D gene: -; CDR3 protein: CASSQENPGIDTQYF
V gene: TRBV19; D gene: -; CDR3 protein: CASKWSQNSPLHF
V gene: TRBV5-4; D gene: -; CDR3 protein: CASSLPPGGVNHYEQYF
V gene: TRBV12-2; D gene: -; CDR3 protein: CASRLPLRKKRPNTGELFF
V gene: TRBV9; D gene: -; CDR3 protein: CASSRAAGMNTEAFF
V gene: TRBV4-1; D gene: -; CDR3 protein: CASSQDSPTPGTEAFF
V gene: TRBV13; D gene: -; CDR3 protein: CASRPYSDSFEAFF
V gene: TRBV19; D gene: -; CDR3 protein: CASSITGNSYEQYF
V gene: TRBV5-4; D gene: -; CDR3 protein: CASSFDPAGMTTQETQYF
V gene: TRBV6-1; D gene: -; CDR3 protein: CASSEAVIGGGNIQYF
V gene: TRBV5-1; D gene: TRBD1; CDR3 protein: CASSQYGQGVDEQYF
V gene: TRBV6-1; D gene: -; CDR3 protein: CASSEAFGYNGYTF
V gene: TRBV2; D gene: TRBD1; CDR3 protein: CASSVTEQGYGYTF
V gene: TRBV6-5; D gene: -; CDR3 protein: CASSLTGNEQYF
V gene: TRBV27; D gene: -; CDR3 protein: CASSFRVTPSMNTEAFF
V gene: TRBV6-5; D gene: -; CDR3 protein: CASSVTGASNQPQHF
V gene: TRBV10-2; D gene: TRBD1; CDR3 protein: CASRGTGLGTGTQYF
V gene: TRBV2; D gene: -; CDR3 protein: CASTSGTPSYEQYF
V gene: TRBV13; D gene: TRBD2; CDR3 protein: CASSDTGGRDEQYF
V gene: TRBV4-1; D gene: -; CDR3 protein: CASSQDQRVSTEAFF
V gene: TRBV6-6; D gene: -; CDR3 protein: CATSKEGALTYEQYF
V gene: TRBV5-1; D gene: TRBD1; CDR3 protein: CASSTDRVLDMKTQYF
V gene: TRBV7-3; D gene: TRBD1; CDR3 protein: CASSSKQGVPANEKLFF
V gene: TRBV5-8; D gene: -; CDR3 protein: CASMVYHPQSRANVLTF
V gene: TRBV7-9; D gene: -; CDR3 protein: CASISPQGADTEAFF
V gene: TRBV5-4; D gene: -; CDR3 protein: CASSLARAVTGELFF
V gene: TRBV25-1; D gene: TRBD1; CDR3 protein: CASSGETGGANTIYF